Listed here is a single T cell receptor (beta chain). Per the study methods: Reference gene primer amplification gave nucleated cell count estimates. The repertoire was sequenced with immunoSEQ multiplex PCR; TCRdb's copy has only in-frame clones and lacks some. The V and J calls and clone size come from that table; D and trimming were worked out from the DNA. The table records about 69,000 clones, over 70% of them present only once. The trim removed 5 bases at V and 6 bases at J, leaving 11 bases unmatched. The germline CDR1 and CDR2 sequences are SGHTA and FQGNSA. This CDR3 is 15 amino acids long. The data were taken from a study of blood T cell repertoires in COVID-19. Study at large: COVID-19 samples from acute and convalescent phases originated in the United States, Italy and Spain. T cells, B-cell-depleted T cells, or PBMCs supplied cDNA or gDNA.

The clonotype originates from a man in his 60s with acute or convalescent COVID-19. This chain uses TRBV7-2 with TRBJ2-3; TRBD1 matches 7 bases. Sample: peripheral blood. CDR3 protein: CASSPDRAVWDTQYF. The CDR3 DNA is TGTGCCAGCAGCCCCGACAGGGCTGTATGGGATACGCAGTATTTT.